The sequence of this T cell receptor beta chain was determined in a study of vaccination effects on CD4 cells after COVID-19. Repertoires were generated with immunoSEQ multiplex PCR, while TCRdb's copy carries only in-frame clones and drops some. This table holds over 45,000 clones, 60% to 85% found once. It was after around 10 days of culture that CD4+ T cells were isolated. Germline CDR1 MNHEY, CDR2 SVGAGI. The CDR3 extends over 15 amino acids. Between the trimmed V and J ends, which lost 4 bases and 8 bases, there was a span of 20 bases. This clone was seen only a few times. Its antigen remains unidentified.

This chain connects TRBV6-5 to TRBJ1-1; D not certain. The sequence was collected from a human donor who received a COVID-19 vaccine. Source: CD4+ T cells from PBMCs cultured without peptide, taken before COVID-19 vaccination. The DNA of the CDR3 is TGTGCCAGCAGTTCCACCGGCCTAGGCAGAACCGAAGCTTTCTTT. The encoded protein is CASSSTGLGRTEAFF.